This TCR beta chain was recorded in a study of type 1 regulatory T cells. Study details: An in vitro protocol generated T-allo10, a Tr1-enriched, alloantigen-specific CD4 T cell product. General study results and limits: Tr1 cells had a more restricted TCR repertoire than non-Tr1 cells.

The CDR3 contains 15 residues. Germline CDR1 reads SGHRS; CDR2 reads YFSETQ. V was clipped by 3 bases and J by 4 bases; unmatched bases: 3. One entry per CDR3 protein results from TCRdb running MiXCR on the reads. Among roughly 71,000 distinct CDR3 sequences listed, about a fifth were seen once. This clonotype was seen a handful of times. Its antigen is as yet unknown. This TCR was sampled from a human donor in good health. Specimen: cultured type 1 regulatory T (Tr1) cells, either the whole culture or a sorted fraction (not recorded which). The chain recombines TRBV5-1 with TRBJ2-1; 11 positions agree with TRBD2. The CDR3 region is CASSYGTSGYNEQFF. In DNA, the CDR3 is TGCGCCAGCAGCTACGGGACTAGCGGTTACAATGAGCAGTTCTTC.